Given below is one T cell receptor (beta chain) in context. The data originate from a study of T cell changes during pregnancy in multiple sclerosis. Here immunoSEQ multiplex PCR was the method, and the copy in TCRdb shows in-frame clones only, minus some. The sample holds about 97,000 clones; about nine tenths are singletons and the top ten take around 0.79%. The length of the CDR3 is 15 residues. V lost 1 base and J lost 1; bases outside the gene matches: 0. Germline V gene lookup returns CDR1 SGHVS and CDR2 FNYEAQ. This receptor was obtained from a female donor in good health, enrolled as a control in a pregnancy study. The genes are TRBV7-6 and TRBJ2-2; 7 bases map to TRBD1. The sample was peripheral blood, taken in the second trimester of pregnancy. The CDR3: CASSLGQGNTGELFF. The CDR3 nucleotides are TGTGCCAGCAGCTTAGGACAGGGGAACACCGGGGAGCTGTTTTTT.